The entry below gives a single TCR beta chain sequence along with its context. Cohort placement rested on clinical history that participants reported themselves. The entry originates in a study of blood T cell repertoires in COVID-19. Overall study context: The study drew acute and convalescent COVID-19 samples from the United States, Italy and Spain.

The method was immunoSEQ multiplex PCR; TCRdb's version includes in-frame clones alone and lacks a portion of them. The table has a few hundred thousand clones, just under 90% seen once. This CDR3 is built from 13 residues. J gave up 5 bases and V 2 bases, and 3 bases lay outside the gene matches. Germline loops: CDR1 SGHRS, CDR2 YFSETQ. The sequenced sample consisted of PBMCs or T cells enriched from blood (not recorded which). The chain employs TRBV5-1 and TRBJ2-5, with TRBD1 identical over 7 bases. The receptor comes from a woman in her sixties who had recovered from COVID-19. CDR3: CASSLQGSETQYF. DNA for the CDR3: TGCGCCAGCAGCTTACAGGGGTCGGAGACCCAGTACTTC.